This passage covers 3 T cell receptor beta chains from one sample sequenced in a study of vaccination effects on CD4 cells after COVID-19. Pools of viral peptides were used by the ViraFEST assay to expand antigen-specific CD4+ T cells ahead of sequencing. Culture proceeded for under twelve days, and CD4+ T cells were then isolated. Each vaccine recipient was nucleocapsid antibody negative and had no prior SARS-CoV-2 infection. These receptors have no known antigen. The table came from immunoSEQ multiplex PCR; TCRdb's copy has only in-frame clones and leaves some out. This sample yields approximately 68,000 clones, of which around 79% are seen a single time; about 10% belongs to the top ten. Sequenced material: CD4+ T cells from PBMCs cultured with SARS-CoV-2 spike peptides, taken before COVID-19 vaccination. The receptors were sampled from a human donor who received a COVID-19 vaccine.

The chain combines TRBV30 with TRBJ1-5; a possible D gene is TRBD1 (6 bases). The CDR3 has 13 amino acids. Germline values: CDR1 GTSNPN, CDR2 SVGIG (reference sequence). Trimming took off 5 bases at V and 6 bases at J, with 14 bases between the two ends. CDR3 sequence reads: CAWANREGQPQHF. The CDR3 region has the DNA TGTGCCTGGGCCAACAGGGAAGGTCAGCCCCAGCATTTT.

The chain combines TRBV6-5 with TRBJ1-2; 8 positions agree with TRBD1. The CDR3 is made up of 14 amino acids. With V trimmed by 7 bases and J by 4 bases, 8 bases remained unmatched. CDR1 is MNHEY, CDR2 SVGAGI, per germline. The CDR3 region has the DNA TGTGCCAGCAAAAGACAGGGGTCTGGCTATGGCTACACCTTC. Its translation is CASKRQGSGYGYTF.

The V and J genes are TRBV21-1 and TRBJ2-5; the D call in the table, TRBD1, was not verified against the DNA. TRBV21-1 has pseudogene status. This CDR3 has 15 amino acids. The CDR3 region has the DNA TGTGCCAGCAGCAAAGTCACAGAGCTCCAAGAGACCCAGTACTTC. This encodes CASSKVTELQETQYF.